This TCR beta chain was recorded in a study of shared clonotypes between healthy human individuals. Study observations and caveats: Investigators collected only blood, and repertoires in tissues likely differ.

The table came from immunoSEQ multiplex PCR; TCRdb's copy has only in-frame clones and leaves some out. Altogether some 500,000 clones are present, approximately 79% being singletons, with the ten largest covering 10% to 15%. Notes on this clone: No antigen is known for it. This same CDR3 is encoded by further DNA sequences in the sample.

This sequence originates from a woman between 40 and 50 years old in good health. Some clones in this sample may be carry-over from other donors' samples. The material sequenced was PBMCs.

The CDR3 DNA reads TGTGCCAGCAGCTTGGGACTAGCAGGGGCAGATACGCAGTATTTT. Translated, it gives CASSLGLAGADTQYF. This sequence joins TRBV11-2 and TRBJ2-3, with 9 bases identical to TRBD2. The trim removed 3 bases at V and 4 bases at J, leaving 5 bases unmatched. CDR3 size: 15 residues. Germline V CDR1 and CDR2: SGHAT, FQNNGV.